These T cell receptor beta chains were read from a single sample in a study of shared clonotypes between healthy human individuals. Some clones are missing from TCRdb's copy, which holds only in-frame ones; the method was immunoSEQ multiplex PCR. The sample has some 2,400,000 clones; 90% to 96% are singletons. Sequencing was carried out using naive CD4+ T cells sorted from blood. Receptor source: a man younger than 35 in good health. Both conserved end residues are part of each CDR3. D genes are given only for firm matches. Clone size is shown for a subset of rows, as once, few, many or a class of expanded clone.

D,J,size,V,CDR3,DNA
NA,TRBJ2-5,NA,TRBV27,CASSRHGSTETQYF,TGTGCCAGCAGTCGCCACGGGAGTACGGAGACCCAGTACTTC
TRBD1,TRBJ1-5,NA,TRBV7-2,CASSTQGQGGQPQHF,TGTGCCAGCAGCACCCAAGGACAGGGGGGGCAGCCCCAGCATTTT
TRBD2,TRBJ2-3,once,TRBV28,CASSLLQRGDRTDTQYF,TGTGCCAGCAGTTTACTTCAGCGGGGGGACCGCACAGATACGCAGTATTTT
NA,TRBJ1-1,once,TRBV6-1,CASSDRAWGAFF,TGTGCCAGCAGTGATCGGGCTTGGGGAGCTTTCTTT
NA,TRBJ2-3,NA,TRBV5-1,CASSLGGVTDTQYF,TGCGCCAGCAGCTTGGGTGGGGTCACAGATACGCAGTATTTT
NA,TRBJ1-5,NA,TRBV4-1,CASSTTGSLGPQHF,TGCGCCAGCAGCACGACAGGCTCTTTGGGGCCCCAGCATTTT
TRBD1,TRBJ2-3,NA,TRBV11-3,CASSLDRGSHTQYF,TGTGCCAGCAGCTTAGACAGGGGGAGCCATACGCAGTATTTT
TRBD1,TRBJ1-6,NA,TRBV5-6,CASSWGQNYNSPLHF,TGTGCCAGCAGCTGGGGACAGAACTATAATTCACCCCTCCACTTT
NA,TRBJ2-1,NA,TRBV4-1,CASSQRGGEQFF,TGCGCCAGCAGCCAACGAGGGGGTGAGCAGTTCTTC
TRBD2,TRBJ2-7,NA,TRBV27,CASSPTLAGYYEQYF,TGTGCCAGCAGTCCGACCCTAGCGGGATACTACGAGCAGTACTTC
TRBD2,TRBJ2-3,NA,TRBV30,CAWSVPGTSGTQYF,TGTGCCTGGAGCGTACCTGGGACTAGCGGCACGCAGTATTTT
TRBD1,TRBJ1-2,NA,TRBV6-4,CASSPTGAGYGYTF,TGTGCCAGCAGCCCGACAGGGGCGGGCTATGGCTACACCTTC
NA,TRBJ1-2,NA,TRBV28,CASTVATGNIRYGYTF,TGTGCCAGCACGGTAGCGACAGGCAATATTCGCTATGGCTACACCTTC
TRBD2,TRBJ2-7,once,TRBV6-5,CASSYSREVAYEQYF,TGTGCCAGCAGTTACTCGCGGGAGGTGGCCTACGAGCAGTACTTC
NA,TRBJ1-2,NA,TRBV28,CASSLAVSGYGYTF,TGTGCCAGCAGTTTAGCAGTATCGGGGTATGGCTACACCTTC
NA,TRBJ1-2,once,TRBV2,CASGATNYGYTF,TGTGCCAGTGGAGCAACCAACTATGGCTACACCTTC
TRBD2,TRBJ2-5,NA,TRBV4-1,CASSLAGEPTGTQYF,TGCGCCAGCAGCTTAGCGGGGGAGCCCACCGGGACCCAGTACTTC
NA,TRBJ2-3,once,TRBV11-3,CASSLDQTDTQYF,TGTGCCAGCAGCTTAGATCAAACAGATACGCAGTATTTT
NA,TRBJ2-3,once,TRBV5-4,CAGAIATTDTQYF,TGTGCCGGGGCGATAGCCACCACAGATACGCAGTATTTT
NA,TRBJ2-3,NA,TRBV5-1,CASSSSILTDTQYF,TGCGCCAGCAGCTCATCTATACTCACAGATACGCAGTATTTT
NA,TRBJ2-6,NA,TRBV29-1,CSVRGSGANVLTF,TGCAGCGTAAGGGGATCTGGGGCCAACGTCCTGACTTTC
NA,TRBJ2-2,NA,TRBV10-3,CATAVGQTLNGELFF,TGTGCCACCGCAGTGGGGCAGACTCTTAACGGGGAGCTGTTTTTT
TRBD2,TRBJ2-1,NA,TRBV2,CASIAEAGAGEQFF,TGTGCCAGCATAGCGGAAGCGGGAGCCGGTGAGCAGTTCTTC
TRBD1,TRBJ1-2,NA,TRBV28,CASRNSGQGVYGYTF,TGTGCCAGCAGGAACTCGGGACAGGGGGTGTATGGCTACACCTTC
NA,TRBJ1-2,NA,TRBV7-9,CASSTRTAGYTF,TGTGCCAGCAGCACCCGGACAGCTGGCTACACCTTC
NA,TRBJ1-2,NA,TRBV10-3,CASRPGHETYGYGYTF,TGTGCCAGCCGCCCGGGACATGAAACCTATGGCTATGGCTACACCTTC
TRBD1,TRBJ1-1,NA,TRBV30,CAWGGQVAFF,TGTGCCTGGGGCGGACAGGTAGCTTTCTTT
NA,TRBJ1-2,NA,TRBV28,CASLTRVGTGGYTF,TGTGCCAGCCTGACCAGGGTCGGGACTGGGGGCTACACCTTC
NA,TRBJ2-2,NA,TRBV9,CASSVGGYTGELFF,TGTGCCAGCAGCGTAGGCGGATACACCGGGGAGCTGTTTTTT
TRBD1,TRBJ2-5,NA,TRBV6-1,CASSEGDRAPETQYF,TGTGCCAGCAGTGAAGGGGACAGGGCCCCGGAGACCCAGTACTTC
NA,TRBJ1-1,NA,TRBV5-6,CASRFGGGGTEAFF,TGTGCCAGCAGATTTGGAGGAGGGGGCACTGAAGCTTTCTTT
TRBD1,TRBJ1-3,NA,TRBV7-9,CASSLETGGDGNTIYF,TGTGCCAGCAGCTTAGAGACAGGGGGCGACGGAAACACCATATATTTT
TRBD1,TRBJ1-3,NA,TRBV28,CASSLRTGLRNTIYF,TGTGCCAGCAGTCTCCGGACAGGACTTAGAAACACCATATATTTT
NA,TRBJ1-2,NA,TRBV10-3,CAISESGEGRGYTF,TGTGCCATCAGTGAGTCGGGAGAAGGCCGGGGCTACACCTTC
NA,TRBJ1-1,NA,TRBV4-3,CASSQEMGLEAFF,TGCGCCAGCAGCCAAGAAATGGGGTTAGAAGCTTTCTTT
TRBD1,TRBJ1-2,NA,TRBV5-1,CASSHSTGQGVFNYGYTF,TGCGCCAGCAGCCACTCAACGGGACAGGGGGTCTTTAACTATGGCTACACCTTC
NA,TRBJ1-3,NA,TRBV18,CASSPKGAAGNTIYF,TGTGCCAGCTCACCAAAAGGGGCGGCGGGAAACACCATATATTTT
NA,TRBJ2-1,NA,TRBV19,CASSPPRGNNEQFF,TGTGCCAGTAGCCCCCCCCGGGGGAACAATGAGCAGTTCTTC
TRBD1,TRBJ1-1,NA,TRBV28,CASSYTGATEAFF,TGTGCCAGCAGTTATACAGGGGCAACTGAAGCTTTCTTT
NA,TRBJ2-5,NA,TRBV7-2,CASSLQGRAQGVRETQYF,TGTGCCAGCAGCCTCCAAGGGCGGGCCCAGGGTGTGAGGGAGACCCAGTACTTC
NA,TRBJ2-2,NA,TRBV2,CASPDSYTGELFF,TGTGCCAGCCCTGACAGTTACACCGGGGAGCTGTTTTTT
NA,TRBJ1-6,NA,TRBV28,CASSLLGALGNNSPLHF,TGTGCCAGCAGTTTATTAGGGGCCCTCGGCAACAATTCACCCCTCCACTTT
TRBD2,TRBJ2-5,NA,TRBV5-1,CASSLGTPGLVGETQYF,TGCGCCAGCAGCTTGGGCACACCGGGACTAGTAGGAGAGACCCAGTACTTC
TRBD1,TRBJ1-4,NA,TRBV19,CASSGDRNEKLFF,TGTGCCAGTAGTGGGGACAGGAATGAAAAACTGTTTTTT
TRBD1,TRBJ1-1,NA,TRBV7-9,CASSPDRVSEAFF,TGTGCCAGCAGCCCAGACAGGGTTTCTGAAGCTTTCTTT
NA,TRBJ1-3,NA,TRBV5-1,CASSLSKGGAGNTIYF,TGCGCCAGCAGCTTGTCCAAGGGGGGCGCTGGAAACACCATATATTTT
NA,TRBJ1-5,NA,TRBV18,CASSPAGALNQPQHF,TGTGCCAGCTCACCGGCCGGGGCACTCAATCAGCCCCAGCATTTT
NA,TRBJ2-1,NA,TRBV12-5,CASGPTYNEQFF,TGTGCTAGTGGTCCCACATACAATGAGCAGTTCTTC
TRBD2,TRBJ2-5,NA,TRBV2,CASRVAGGPRETQYF,TGTGCCAGCAGAGTAGCGGGGGGGCCCCGGGAGACCCAGTACTTC
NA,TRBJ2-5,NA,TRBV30,CAWSVPTYRHYQETQYF,TGTGCCTGGAGTGTACCCACTTATCGACACTACCAAGAGACCCAGTACTTC
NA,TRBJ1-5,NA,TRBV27,CASSSLGVPNQPQHF,TGTGCCAGCAGTTCCCTAGGCGTTCCCAATCAGCCCCAGCATTTT
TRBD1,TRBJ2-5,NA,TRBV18,CASSPPGQGKETQYF,TGTGCCAGCTCACCACCTGGACAGGGGAAGGAGACCCAGTACTTC
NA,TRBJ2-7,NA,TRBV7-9,CASSSKGARGDGIYF,TGTGCCAGCAGCTCAAAGGGGGCCCGGGGGGACGGGATCTACTTC
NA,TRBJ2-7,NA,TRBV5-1,CASSLGGSRSYEQYF,TGCGCCAGCAGCTTAGGGGGGTCCCGCTCCTACGAGCAGTACTTC
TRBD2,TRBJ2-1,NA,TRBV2,CATRTSGSNEQFF,TGTGCCACCAGGACTAGCGGATCCAATGAGCAGTTCTTC
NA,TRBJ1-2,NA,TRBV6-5,CASSLSGSGYGYTF,TGTGCCAGCAGTCTATCAGGGAGTGGCTATGGCTACACCTTC
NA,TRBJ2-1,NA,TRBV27,CASSFRRGNEQFF,TGTGCCAGCAGTTTTCGAAGGGGTAATGAGCAGTTCTTC
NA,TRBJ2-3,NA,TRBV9,CASSPWRGLTDTQYF,TGTGCCAGCAGCCCCTGGAGGGGCCTGACAGATACGCAGTATTTT
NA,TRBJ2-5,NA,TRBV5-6,CASSLDGRWINQYF,TGTGCCAGCAGCTTGGATGGACGGTGGATTAATCAGTACTTC